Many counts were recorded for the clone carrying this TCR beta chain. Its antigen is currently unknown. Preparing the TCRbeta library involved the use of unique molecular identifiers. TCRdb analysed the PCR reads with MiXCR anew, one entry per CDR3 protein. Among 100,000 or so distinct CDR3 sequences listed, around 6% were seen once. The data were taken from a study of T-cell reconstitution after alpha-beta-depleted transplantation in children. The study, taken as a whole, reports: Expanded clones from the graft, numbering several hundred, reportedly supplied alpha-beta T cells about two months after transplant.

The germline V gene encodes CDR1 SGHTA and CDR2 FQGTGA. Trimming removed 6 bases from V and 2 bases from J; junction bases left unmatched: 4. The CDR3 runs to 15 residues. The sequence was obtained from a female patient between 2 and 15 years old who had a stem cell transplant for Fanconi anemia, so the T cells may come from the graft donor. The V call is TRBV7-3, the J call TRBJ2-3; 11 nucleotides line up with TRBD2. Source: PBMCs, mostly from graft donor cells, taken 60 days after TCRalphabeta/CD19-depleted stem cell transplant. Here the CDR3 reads CASRHSGRDTDTQYF. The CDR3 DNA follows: TGTGCCAGCAGACATAGCGGGAGGGACACAGATACGCAGTATTTT.